This entry lists 25 T cell receptor beta chains sequenced from one sample in a study of blood T cell repertoires in COVID-19. Some clones are missing from TCRdb's copy, which holds only in-frame ones; the method was immunoSEQ multiplex PCR. The sample carries about 210,000 clones, about 92% recorded once. The sample comprised peripheral blood. These receptors were collected from a man between 25 and 39 years old with acute or convalescent COVID-19.

The J gene is TRBJ1-2, the V gene TRBV5-1; possibly TRBD1 for D (6 bases). V lost 5 bases to trimming and J lost 0 bases, with 17 bases between them. In germline, CDR1 is SGHRS, CDR2 YFSETQ. The CDR3 sequence is 16 residues long. CDR3 sequence (DNA): TGCGCCAGCAGGGGTCTCGGGACACTCTCTAACTATGGCTACACCTTC. Its translation is CASRGLGTLSNYGYTF.

The chain recombines TRBV9 with TRBJ2-1, with D unclear. The germline V gene encodes CDR1 SGDLS and CDR2 YYNGEE. There are 14 residues in the CDR3. V shed 2 bases and J shed 5 bases, with 11 bases lying between them. The CDR3 here is CASSVFSLNNEQFF. The CDR3 DNA sequence: TGTGCCAGCAGCGTTTTCTCGTTAAACAATGAGCAGTTCTTC.

This clone was seen once. V is TRBV19 and J is TRBJ1-5; a possible D gene is TRBD1 (5 bases). Trimming shortened V by 6 bases and J by 3 bases, and 12 bases separated the two germline ends. Germline V CDR1 and CDR2: LNHDA, SQIVND (reference sequence). The CDR3 sequence is 14 residues long. The CDR3 is CASSLKGANQPQHF. The DNA of the CDR3 is TGTGCCAGTAGCCTTAAAGGGGCCAATCAGCCCCAGCATTTT.

This rearrangement joins TRBV4-1 to TRBJ1-5; D ambiguous. V gave up 0 bases and J gave up 4 bases, with 13 bases separating them. The CDR3 loop spans 16 amino acids. CDR1 MGHRA and CDR2 YSYEKL come from the germline V gene. CDR3 amino acids: CASSQDLVPFNQPQHF. CDR3 sequence (DNA): TGCGCCAGCAGCCAAGATCTCGTCCCCTTTAATCAGCCCCAGCATTTT.

This clone was observed many times. The chain joins TRBV5-1 to TRBJ2-2, with TRBD2 identical over 8 bases. V gave up 6 bases and J gave up 4 bases; unmatched junction bases: 5. The CDR3 extends over 14 amino acids. Germline loops: CDR1 SGHRS, CDR2 YFSETQ. The CDR3 DNA is TGCGCCAGCACGGCGGGGGGATCCACCGGGGAGCTGTTTTTT. Translating it yields CASTAGGSTGELFF.

This chain joins TRBV30 and TRBJ1-5; D might be TRBD1 (5 bases). CDR3 length: 14 residues. In germline, CDR1 is GTSNPN, CDR2 SVGIG (reference sequence). Trimming removed 4 bases at V and 0 bases at J, with 10 bases between. The CDR3 DNA reads as TGTGCCTGGAATTCGGGGGATAGCAATCAGCCCCAGCATTTT. Amino acid sequence: CAWNSGDSNQPQHF. Using reference TRBV30 and TRBJ1-5 for the parts outside the CDR3, the full variable domain is SQTIHQWPATLVQPVGSPLSLECTVEGTSNPNLYWYRQAAGRGLQLLFYSVGIGQISSEVPQNLSASRPQDRQFILSSKKLLLSDSGFYLCAWNSGDSNQPQHFGDGTRLSIL.

The genes are TRBV28 and TRBJ2-7, with a possible D match to TRBD2 (5 bases). The germline V and J ends were trimmed by 8 bases and 3 bases, with 17 bases remaining between them. Germline CDR1 is MDHEN and CDR2 is SYDVKM. The CDR3 has 14 residues. Here the CDR3 DNA reads TGTGCCAGCGGTGCGGCCCCGGGGAGCTACGAGCAGTACTTC. Protein sequence: CASGAAPGSYEQYF.

About this clone itself: A junction boundary mismatches the germline segment, possibly from a read error. CDR3 in DNA: TGTGCTAGCAGCGCTACAGGGTCCCTCCCCGGGGAGCTGTTTTTT. Translated: CASSATGSLPGELFF. The chain recombines TRBV7-7 with TRBJ2-2; a weak D match, TRBD1 (6 bases). Germline CDR1 is SSHAT and CDR2 is FNYEAQ (reference sequence). The CDR3 has 15 residues.

The rearrangement joins TRBV19 to TRBJ1-1; the match to TRBD1 covers 10 bases. Trimming cost V 3 bases and J 3 bases; bases outside gene matches: 4. Germline loops: CDR1 LNHDA, CDR2 SQIVND (reference sequence). CDR3 length: 15 amino acids. CDR3 nucleotides: TGTGCCAGTAGTATCGGGACAGGGGTAGACACTGAAGCTTTCTTT. Translated: CASSIGTGVDTEAFF. Using reference TRBV19 and TRBJ1-1 for the parts outside the CDR3, the full variable domain is DGGITQSPKYLFRKEGQNVTLSCEQNLNHDAMYWYRQDPGQGLRLIYYSQIVNDFQKGDIAEGYSVSREKKESFPLTVTSAQKNPTAFYLCASSIGTGVDTEAFFGQGTRLTVV.

This clone has just one count. V gene TRBV24-1 combines with J gene TRBJ1-2, with 9 nucleotides matching TRBD1. CDR3 size: 14 residues. Germline lookup yields CDR1 KGHDR and CDR2 SFDVKD. The V gene end was trimmed by 4 bases and the J gene end by 5 bases; junction bases not matched to a gene: 4. CDR3 sequence reads: CATSEGGQGYGYTF. DNA of the CDR3: TGTGCCACCAGTGAGGGGGGACAGGGATATGGCTACACCTTC.

V and J are TRBV28 and TRBJ1-6; no definite D call. The CDR3 is 14 residues long. Germline V gives CDR1 MDHEN, CDR2 SYDVKM. Trimming took 3 bases from V and 8 from J, leaving 11 bases between them. In DNA, the CDR3 is TGTGCCAGCAGTTTCGTGGCAGAGGATTCACCCCTCCACTTT. Residues: CASSFVAEDSPLHF.

This clone was counted a single time. This chain connects TRBV27 to TRBJ2-7; 10 bases are a match to TRBD1. CDR3 size: 15 residues. The V and J ends lost 6 bases and 4 bases, in that order; junction bases with no gene match: 9. Germline values: CDR1 MNHEY, CDR2 SMNVEV (reference sequence). CDR3 coding DNA: TGTGCCAGCAGGGGGGGGACAGGGGTAGGGTACGAGCAGTACTTC. Residues: CASRGGTGVGYEQYF.

The chain combines TRBV7-9 with TRBJ2-7; 7 bases agree with TRBD1. The J segment lost 5 bases and the V segment lost 6 bases, leaving 7 bases of the junction unmatched. This CDR3 comprises 13 residues. Germline V gene sequence: CDR1 SEHNR, CDR2 FQNEAQ (reference sequence). CDR3 sequence reads: CASRQQGFNEQYF. For the CDR3, the DNA is TGTGCCAGCAGGCAACAGGGGTTCAACGAGCAGTACTTC.

The genes are TRBV24-1 and TRBJ2-5, with TRBD1 matching over 7 bases. The CDR3 is 16 amino acids. The trim removed 2 bases at V and 7 bases at J, leaving 12 bases unmatched. Germline lookup yields CDR1 KGHDR and CDR2 SFDVKD. The CDR3 DNA is TGTGCCACCAGTGATTCCATCCGGGACAGCGCTATGACCCAGTACTTC. Protein sequence: CATSDSIRDSAMTQYF.

The J gene is TRBJ1-2, the V gene TRBV18, with 8 positions matching TRBD1. Trimming at V came to 4 bases and at J to 4 bases, leaving 2 bases not matched to a gene. Looked up from germline, CDR1 is KGHSH and CDR2 is LQKENI. The CDR3 loop spans 13 amino acids. CDR3 nucleotides: TGTGCCAGCTCACTGGGACAGGTCTATGGCTACACCTTC. It encodes CASSLGQVYGYTF. The full variable domain, rest sourced from reference TRBV18 and TRBJ1-2, is NAGVMQNPRHLVRRRGQEARLRCSPMKGHSHVYWYRQLPEEGLKFMVYLQKENIIDESGMPKERFSAEFPKEGPSILRIQQVVRGDSAAYFCASSLGQVYGYTFGSGTRLTVV.

CDR3 sequence (DNA): TGTGCCAGCAGCCCCCGACAGATCTACGAGCAGTACTTC. Amino acids: CASSPRQIYEQYF. The chain has TRBV7-6 and TRBJ2-7; possible D gene TRBD1, 5 bases. Per the germline V gene, CDR1 is SGHVS and CDR2 is FNYEAQ. The V gene lost 5 bases and the J gene lost 3 bases, with 11 bases spanning the gap. CDR3 length: 13 amino acids.

The rearrangement uses TRBV24-1 and TRBJ2-7, with TRBD1 matching 9 bases. CDR3 size: 13 residues. Trimming took 7 bases from V and 5 from J; bases not matched to a gene: 5. The germline V gene has CDR1 KGHDR and CDR2 SFDVKD. Here the CDR3 reads CATSGTGNDEQYF. The CDR3 region has the DNA TGTGCCACCAGCGGGACAGGGAACGACGAGCAGTACTTC.

The rearrangement joins TRBV19 to TRBJ2-7; 8 nucleotides match TRBD1. The V gene's germline CDR1 is LNHDA and CDR2 SQIVND (reference sequence). The V gene end was trimmed by 5 bases and the J gene end by 3 bases; junction bases not matched to a gene: 12. The CDR3 is made up of 16 amino acids. CDR3: CASSWGTGTGLYEQYF. CDR3 nucleotides: TGTGCCAGTAGTTGGGGTACCGGGACAGGCCTCTACGAGCAGTACTTC.

The J gene is TRBJ1-3, the V gene TRBV19; D call uncertain. CDR1 is LNHDA and CDR2 is SQIVND in the germline V gene (reference sequence). CDR3 size: 16 residues. V lost 5 bases to trimming and J lost 0 bases, with 14 bases between them. This CDR3 reads CASSPKKLISGNTIYF. CDR3 nucleotides: TGTGCCAGTAGTCCAAAGAAGCTCATCTCTGGAAACACCATATATTTT. Full variable domain (missing parts from reference TRBV19 and TRBJ1-3): DGGITQSPKYLFRKEGQNVTLSCEQNLNHDAMYWYRQDPGQGLRLIYYSQIVNDFQKGDIAEGYSVSREKKESFPLTVTSAQKNPTAFYLCASSPKKLISGNTIYFGEGSWLTVV.

CDR3 in amino acids: CASRRVGSYNEQFF. The CDR3 region has the DNA TGTGCCAGCAGACGGGTTGGCTCCTACAATGAGCAGTTCTTC. The V and J genes are TRBV28 and TRBJ2-1; D ambiguous. The germline CDR1 and CDR2 sequences are MDHEN and SYDVKM. CDR3 length: 14 residues. V was pared by 6 bases and J by 0 bases, with 9 bases between.

This chain uses TRBV11-3 with TRBJ2-1, with 8 bases matching TRBD2. CDR1 SGHNT and CDR2 YENEEA come from the germline V gene. After removal of 5 bases from V and 13 bases from J, the junction contained 10 bases not matched to a gene. This CDR3 has 13 amino acids. As DNA, the CDR3 is TGTGCCAGCAGCCTAAACCGGGAGGGCCGCCAGTTCTTC. Its protein product is CASSLNREGRQFF.

On this clone itself: The same CDR3 is also encoded by other DNA sequences in this sample. The V and J genes are TRBV6-5 and TRBJ2-7, with D maybe TRBD1 (6 bases). The CDR3 totals 14 residues. Trimming shortened V by 2 bases and J by 3 bases, and 11 bases separated the two germline ends. Germline V gives CDR1 MNHEY, CDR2 SVGAGI. CDR3 protein: CASSYTTGSYEQYF. The CDR3 bases are TGTGCCAGCAGTTACACCACAGGGAGCTACGAGCAGTACTTC.

The chain has TRBV3-1 (or the pseudogene TRBV3-2) and TRBJ2-7, with D possibly being TRBD2 (6 bases). Germline assignment: CDR1 LGHDT and CDR2 YNNKEL (reference sequence). The V and J ends lost 2 bases and 7 bases respectively, with 12 bases between them. The CDR3 spans 13 residues. Written as DNA, the CDR3 is TGTGCCAGCAGCCAAAACGGAGGGGTAGAGCAGTACTTC. It translates to CASSQNGGVEQYF.

This chain uses TRBV28 with TRBJ2-1; D is possibly TRBD2 (7 bases). The germline V and J ends were trimmed by 3 bases and 4 bases, with 22 bases remaining between them. Germline lookup yields CDR1 MDHEN and CDR2 SYDVKM. The CDR3 covers 18 residues. The CDR3 reads CASSFFLAAAGVYNEQFF. DNA for the CDR3: TGTGCCAGCAGTTTTTTCCTAGCGGCAGCAGGGGTATACAATGAGCAGTTCTTC.

V and J are TRBV2 and TRBJ2-1; D ambiguous. Trimming shortened V by 5 bases and J by 0 bases, and 17 bases separated the two germline ends. The CDR3 runs 17 residues. Looked up from germline, CDR1 is SNHLY and CDR2 is FYNNEI. CDR3 loop: CASSPPSAEFSYNEQFF. DNA of the CDR3: TGTGCCAGCAGTCCTCCCTCGGCGGAGTTCTCCTACAATGAGCAGTTCTTC.